Below are 5 T cell receptor beta chains sequenced from a single sample in a study of cytomegalovirus exposure and HLA in healthy donors. The study ran its PCR with 60 Vbeta and 13 Jbeta primers. Measured with immunoSEQ multiplex PCR; TCRdb has only the in-frame clones, and not every one. Of roughly 170,000 clones in the sample, roughly 78% were seen once. What was sequenced was PBMCs. Receptor source: a woman aged 45-60 years in good health and CMV-seropositive.

The J gene is TRBJ1-5, the V gene TRBV4-1; 9 bases are a match to TRBD1. The CDR3 has 16 amino acids. CDR1 is MGHRA and CDR2 is YSYEKL in the germline V gene. Losses at the gene ends were 5 bases for V and 1 base for J; bases not matched to a gene: 6. CDR3 coding DNA: TGCGCCAGCAGCGAACAGGGGGCCGGGAGCAATCAGCCCCAGCATTTT. Translated: CASSEQGAGSNQPQHF.

This clone was observed a single time. The chain carries TRBV7-2 and TRBJ2-7, with unresolved D. The V gene's germline CDR1 is SGHTA and CDR2 FQGNSA. The CDR3 contains 11 residues. The V end was cut by 5 bases, the J end by 7 bases, with 9 bases between. The CDR3 sequence: CASSARFEQYF. CDR3 bases: TGTGCCAGCAGCGCGAGATTTGAGCAGTACTTC.

The V gene is TRBV7-6, the J gene TRBJ1-1, with D uncertain. CDR1 SGHVS and CDR2 FNYEAQ come from the germline V gene. V was clipped by 5 bases and J by 4 bases, with 8 bases between them. The CDR3 totals 12 residues. CDR3 residues: CASSPYSTEAFF. CDR3 nucleotide sequence: TGTGCCAGCAGCCCATACAGCACTGAAGCTTTCTTT.

This chain uses TRBV2 with TRBJ2-7; no reliable D call. CDR1 is SNHLY and CDR2 is FYNNEI in the germline V gene. V lost 4 bases, J lost 4 bases, and 8 bases lay in between. This CDR3 has 12 amino acids. For the CDR3, the DNA is TGTGCCAGCAGTGTTGCGACTTACGAGCAGTACTTC. It is translated as CASSVATYEQYF.

This clone was seen a handful of times. The chain combines TRBV5-4 with TRBJ1-2, with TRBD1 matching over 8 bases. The CDR3 totals 14 residues. The germline V gene has CDR1 SGHNT and CDR2 YYREEE (reference sequence). The J segment lost 5 bases and the V segment lost 0 bases, leaving 3 bases of the junction unmatched. The CDR3 here is CASSLAGTGYGYTF. The CDR3 nucleotides read TGTGCCAGCAGCTTGGCCGGGACAGGATATGGCTACACCTTC.